This TCR beta chain derives from a study of cytomegalovirus exposure and HLA in healthy donors. General study points: Overall, roughly 170 TCR beta chains were annotated as cytomegalovirus-associated. Specificity of a few CMV-associated chains for CMV antigens was verified in vitro. That first-cohort TCR clusters tended to co-occur in the 120 or so validation repertoires was found in a later analysis.

About this clone: What it binds is unknown.

The trim removed 5 bases at V and 7 bases at J, leaving 6 bases unmatched. The CDR3 has 14 residues. Germline V gives CDR1 MNHNS, CDR2 SASEGT. TCRdb keeps only in-frame clones here, not all; method: immunoSEQ multiplex PCR. The sample holds around 160,000 clones, more than 70% seen once. The donors were in the roughly 120-subject validation cohort, distinct from the roughly 670-subject first cohort. The rearrangement links TRBV6-1 to TRBJ2-1, with 9 bases aligning to TRBD1. This TCR was recovered from a man between 18 and 29 years old in good health and CMV-seronegative. The specimen sequenced was PBMCs. Here the CDR3 DNA reads TGTGCCAGCAGTAACAACAGGGGGCGGAATGAGCAGTTCTTC. Translating gives CASSNNRGRNEQFF.